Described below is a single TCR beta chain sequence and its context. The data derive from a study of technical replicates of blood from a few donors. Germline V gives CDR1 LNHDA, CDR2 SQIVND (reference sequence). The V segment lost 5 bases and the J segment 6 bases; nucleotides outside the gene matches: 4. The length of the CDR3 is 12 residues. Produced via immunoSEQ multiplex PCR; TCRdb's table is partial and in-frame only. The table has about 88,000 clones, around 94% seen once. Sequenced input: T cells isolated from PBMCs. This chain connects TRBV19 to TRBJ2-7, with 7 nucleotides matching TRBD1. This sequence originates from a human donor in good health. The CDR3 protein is CASSATGVEQYF. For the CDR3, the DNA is TGTGCCAGTAGTGCCACAGGGGTCGAGCAGTACTTC.